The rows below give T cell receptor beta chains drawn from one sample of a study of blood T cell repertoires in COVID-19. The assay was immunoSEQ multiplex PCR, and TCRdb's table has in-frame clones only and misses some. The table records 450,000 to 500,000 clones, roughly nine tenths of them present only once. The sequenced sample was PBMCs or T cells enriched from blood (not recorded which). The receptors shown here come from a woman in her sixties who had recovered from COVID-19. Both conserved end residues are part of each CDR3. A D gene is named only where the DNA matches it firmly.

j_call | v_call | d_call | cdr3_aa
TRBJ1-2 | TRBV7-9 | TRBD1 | CASSLGGQSYGYTF
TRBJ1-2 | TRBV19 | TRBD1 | CASMNRGLVYGYTF
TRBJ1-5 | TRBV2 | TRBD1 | CASTGTGGDQPQHF
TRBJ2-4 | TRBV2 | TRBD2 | CASSVTGTKDIQYF
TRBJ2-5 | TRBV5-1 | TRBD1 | CASSPAGQGKETQYF
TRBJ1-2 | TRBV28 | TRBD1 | CASSFRDSSIYGYTF
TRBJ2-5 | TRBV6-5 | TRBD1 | CASSSRQGEETQYF
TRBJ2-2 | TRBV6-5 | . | CASQNQAGGELFF
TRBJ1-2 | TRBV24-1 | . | CATSDWGGYTF
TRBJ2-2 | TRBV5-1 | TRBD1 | CASSQGETNTGELFF
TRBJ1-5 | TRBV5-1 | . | CASSKGHLEPQHF
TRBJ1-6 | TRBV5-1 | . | CASSLAGYSPLHF
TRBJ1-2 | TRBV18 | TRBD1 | CASSRDSGDSYGYTF
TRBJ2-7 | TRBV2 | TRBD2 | CASSSGLTPAEQYF
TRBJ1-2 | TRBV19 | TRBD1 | CASSLGRGHYGYTF
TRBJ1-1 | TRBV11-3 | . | CASSSGGSAVTEAFF
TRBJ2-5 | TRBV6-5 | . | CASSYSISQETQYF
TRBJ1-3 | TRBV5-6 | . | CASSLVAGSGNTIYF
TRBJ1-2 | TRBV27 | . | CASSSGLQGYGYTF
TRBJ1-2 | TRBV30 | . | CAWSPKAGPLGGGYTF
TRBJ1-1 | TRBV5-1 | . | CASSFGGGGNTEAFF
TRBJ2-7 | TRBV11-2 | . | CASSLRVRDLPTKQYF
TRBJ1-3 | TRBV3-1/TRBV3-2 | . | CASSQGRGNTIYF
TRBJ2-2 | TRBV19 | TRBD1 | CASSRDRDAGELFF
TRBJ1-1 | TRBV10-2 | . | CASSEKQKNTEAFF
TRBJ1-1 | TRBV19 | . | CASSIAIRAFF
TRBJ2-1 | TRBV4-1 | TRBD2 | CASSQDLAGGYNEQFF
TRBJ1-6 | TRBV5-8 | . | CASSLRGNHSPLHF
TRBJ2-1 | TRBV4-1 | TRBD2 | CASSQAGGRVNEQFF
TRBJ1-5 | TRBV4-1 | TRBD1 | CASSQDPGQGWNQPQHF
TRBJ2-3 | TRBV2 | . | CASSPSRQVTSTDTQYF
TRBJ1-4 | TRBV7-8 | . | CASSLLGGGRNEKLFF
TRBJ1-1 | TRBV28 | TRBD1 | CASSSTGRTEAFF
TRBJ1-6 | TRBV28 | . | CASSFFMAVNINSPLHF
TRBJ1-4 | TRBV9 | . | CASSSGGTNEKLFF
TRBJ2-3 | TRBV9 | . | CASSVVGGDRDTQYF
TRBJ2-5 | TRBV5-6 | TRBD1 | CASRPGQGEDEETQYF
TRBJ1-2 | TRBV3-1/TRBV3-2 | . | CASSPGGVGYGYTF
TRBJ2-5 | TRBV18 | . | CASSTRRDQETQYF
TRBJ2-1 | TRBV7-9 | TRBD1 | CASSQWTGGINNEQFF
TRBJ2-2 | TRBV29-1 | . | CSVEGGGGTGELFF
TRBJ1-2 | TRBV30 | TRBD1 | CAWTRGRVYGYTF
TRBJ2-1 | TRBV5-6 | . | CASSLARGDRSGNEQFF
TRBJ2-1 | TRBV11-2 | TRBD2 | CASRRLANEQFF
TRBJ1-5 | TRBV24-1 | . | CATSGSKNQPQHF
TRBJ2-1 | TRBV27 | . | CASSPLPPYDEQFF
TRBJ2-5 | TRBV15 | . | CATSRGLSYQETQYF
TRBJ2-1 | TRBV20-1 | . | CSARGAYEQFF
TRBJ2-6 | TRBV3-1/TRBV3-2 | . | CASSLTPSSGANVLTF
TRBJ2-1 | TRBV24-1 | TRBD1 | CATSDPGQGSDEQFF
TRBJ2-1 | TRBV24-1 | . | CATGLGGGGNEQFF
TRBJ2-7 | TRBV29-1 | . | CSVDKGGAEQYF